This TCR beta chain was retrieved from a study of cytomegalovirus exposure and HLA in healthy donors. Study background: A later analysis reported the approximately 120 validation repertoires used the same platform as the roughly 700 first-cohort repertoires.

Only in-frame clones appear in the TCRdb table, and some are missing; sequencing was by immunoSEQ multiplex PCR. This sample yields 65,000 or so clones, of which approximately 93% are seen a single time; about 4.1% belongs to the top ten. About this clone: The antigen remains unidentified.

General study results and limits: High specificity and sensitivity for cytomegalovirus status were reported for the classifier. Some TCR beta chains (around 160 of them) were listed as cytomegalovirus-associated. Testing in vitro showed a few CMV-associated chains specific for CMV antigens.

Germline CDR1 is MNHEY and CDR2 is SVGAGI. CDR3 length equals 15 residues. Between the trimmed V and J ends, which lost 10 bases and 0 bases, there was a span of 18 bases. The specimen sequenced was PBMCs. This receptor was obtained from a man aged 18 to 30 in good health and CMV-seropositive. The genes are TRBV6-5 and TRBJ1-1; D is possibly TRBD1 (5 bases). CDR3 sequence (DNA): TGTGCCACCGGGGGAGCAGATCTTATGAACACTGAAGCTTTCTTT. Residues: CATGGADLMNTEAFF.